This T cell receptor (beta chain) was sequenced during a study of blood T cell repertoires in COVID-19. Here immunoSEQ multiplex PCR was the method, and the copy in TCRdb shows in-frame clones only, minus some. The data hold over 85,000 clones, with 85% observed a single time. With 6 bases removed from V and 6 bases from J, the gap between germline ends came to 21 bases. CDR3 length equals 14 residues. From germline, CDR1 is SQVTM and CDR2 ANQGSEA. Input material: peripheral blood. The V gene is TRBV29-1, the J gene TRBJ2-7; D is perhaps TRBD1 (5 bases). The TCR was taken from a man of 80 years or more with acute or convalescent COVID-19. As DNA, the CDR3 is TGCAGCGTGACGTTCAGGGTGGGGTGGCGCGAGCAGTACTTC. It codes for CSVTFRVGWREQYF.